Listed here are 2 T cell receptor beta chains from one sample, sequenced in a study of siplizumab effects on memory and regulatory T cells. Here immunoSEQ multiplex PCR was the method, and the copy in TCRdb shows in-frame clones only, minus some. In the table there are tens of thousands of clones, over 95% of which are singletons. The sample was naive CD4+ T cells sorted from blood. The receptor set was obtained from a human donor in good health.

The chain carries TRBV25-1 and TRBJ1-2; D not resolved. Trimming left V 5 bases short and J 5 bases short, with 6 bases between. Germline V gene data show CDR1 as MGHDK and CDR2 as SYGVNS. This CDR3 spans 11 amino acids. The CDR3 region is CASSSLYGYTF. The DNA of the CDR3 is TGTGCCAGCAGTTCACTTTATGGCTACACCTTC.

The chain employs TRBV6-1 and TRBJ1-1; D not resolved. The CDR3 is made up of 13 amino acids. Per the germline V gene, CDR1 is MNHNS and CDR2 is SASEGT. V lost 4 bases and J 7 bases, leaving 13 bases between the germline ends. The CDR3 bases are TGTGCCAGCAGTGGTACGAGGGTGAGTGAAGCTTTCTTT. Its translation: CASSGTRVSEAFF.